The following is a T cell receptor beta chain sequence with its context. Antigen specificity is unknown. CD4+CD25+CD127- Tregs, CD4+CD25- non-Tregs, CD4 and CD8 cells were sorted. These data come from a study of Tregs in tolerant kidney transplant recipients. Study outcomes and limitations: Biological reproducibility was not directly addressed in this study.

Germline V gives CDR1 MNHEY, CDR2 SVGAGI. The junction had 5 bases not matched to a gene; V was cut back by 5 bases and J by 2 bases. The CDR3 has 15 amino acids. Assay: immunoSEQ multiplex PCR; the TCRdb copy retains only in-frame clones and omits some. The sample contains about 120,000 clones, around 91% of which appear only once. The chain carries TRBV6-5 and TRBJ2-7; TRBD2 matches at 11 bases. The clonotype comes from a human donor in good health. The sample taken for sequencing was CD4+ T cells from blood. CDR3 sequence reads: CASSRTSGLTYEQYF. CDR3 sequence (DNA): TGTGCCAGCAGTAGGACTAGCGGGCTTACCTACGAGCAGTACTTC.